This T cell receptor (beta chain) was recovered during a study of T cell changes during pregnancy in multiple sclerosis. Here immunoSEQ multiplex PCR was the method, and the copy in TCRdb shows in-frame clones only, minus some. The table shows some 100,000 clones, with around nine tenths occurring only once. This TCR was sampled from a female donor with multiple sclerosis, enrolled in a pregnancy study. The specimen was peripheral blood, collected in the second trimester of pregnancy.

In DNA, the CDR3 is TGTGCCATCAGTGAGATAATGCGCGCCGGGGAGCTGTTTTTT. Translation: CAISEIMRAGELFF. The gene calls are TRBV10-3 and TRBJ2-2; D is undetermined. CDR1 and CDR2 (germline): ENHRY, SYGVKD. The length of the CDR3 is 14 residues. V gave up 2 bases and J gave up 6 bases, with 10 bases separating them.